This T cell receptor (beta chain) was captured by sequencing in a study of blood T cell repertoires in COVID-19. Per germline, CDR1 SQVTM and CDR2 ANQGSEA. With 8 bases removed from V and 7 bases from J, the gap between germline ends came to 18 bases. The length of the CDR3 is 13 residues. Produced via immunoSEQ multiplex PCR; TCRdb's table is partial and in-frame only. Among over 95,000 clones listed, approximately 81% were seen once. This receptor was obtained from a human donor in a cohort sampled during active COVID-19. Sequenced: peripheral blood. The gene calls are TRBV29-1 and TRBJ1-5; TRBD1 might be the D (6 bases). The CDR3 nucleotides are TGCAGCTCATGGGGGGGCAGGGGACAGCCCCAGCATTTT. This sequence encodes CSSWGGRGQPQHF.